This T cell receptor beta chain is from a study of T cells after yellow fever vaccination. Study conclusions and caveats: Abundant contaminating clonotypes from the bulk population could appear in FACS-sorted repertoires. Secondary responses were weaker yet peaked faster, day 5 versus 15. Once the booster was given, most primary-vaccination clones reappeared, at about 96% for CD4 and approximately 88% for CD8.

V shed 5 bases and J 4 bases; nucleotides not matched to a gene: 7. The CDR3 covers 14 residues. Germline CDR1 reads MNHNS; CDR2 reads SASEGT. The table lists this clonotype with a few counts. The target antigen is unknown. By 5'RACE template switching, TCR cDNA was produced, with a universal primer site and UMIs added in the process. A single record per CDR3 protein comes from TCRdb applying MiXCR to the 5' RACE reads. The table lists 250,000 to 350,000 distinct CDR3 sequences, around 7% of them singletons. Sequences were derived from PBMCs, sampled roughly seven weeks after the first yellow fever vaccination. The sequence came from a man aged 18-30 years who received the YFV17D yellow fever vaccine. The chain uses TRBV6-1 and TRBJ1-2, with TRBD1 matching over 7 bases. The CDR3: CASSPQGVSYGYTF. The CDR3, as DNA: TGTGCCAGCAGTCCGCAGGGGGTGAGCTATGGCTACACCTTC.